This entry concerns a single T cell receptor (beta chain). The V gene's germline CDR1 is SGHDN and CDR2 FVKESK. Trimming cost V 1 base and J 6 bases, with 16 bases left between them. This CDR3 has 16 residues. The source material, RNA transcripts, was used to amplify TCR beta CDR3 regions. Researchers ran a first-round RT-PCR on the TCR CDR3 using the HTBI primer set. TCRdb re-called the multiplex PCR reads with MiXCR, one entry per CDR3 protein. Altogether some 200,000 distinct CDR3 sequences are present, 17% being singletons, with the ten largest covering 50%. This sample was taken from a study of T cells in Graves' hyperthyroidism and ophthalmopathy.

The chain joins TRBV14 to TRBJ2-1, with D perhaps TRBD1 (6 bases). The source material was blood. This TCR came from a man in his fifties or sixties with Graves' hyperthyroidism. The CDR3 DNA reads as TGTGCCAGCAGCCAAGCGAGGACAGTAGTTTTCAATGAGCAGTTCTTC. Translation gives CASSQARTVVFNEQFF.